Below, 8 T cell receptor beta chains from the same sample are listed, as sequenced in a study of T cells in narcolepsy. Only in-frame clones appear in the TCRdb table, and some are missing; sequencing was by immunoSEQ multiplex PCR. The sample shows roughly 2,400 clones, 20% to 30% of them seen only once. Their antigens are not known. The sequenced sample consisted of cultured CD4+ T cells from cerebrospinal fluid. The receptor set was obtained from a human donor with narcolepsy.

Judged by abundance, this clone is large (0.1 to 1%). This chain uses TRBV19 with TRBJ2-1, with D tentatively TRBD2 (6 bases). CDR3 length equals 15 residues. The V and J ends lost 2 bases and 5 bases respectively, with 13 bases between them. The germline V gene encodes CDR1 LNHDA and CDR2 SQIVND (reference sequence). The CDR3: CASSIREPGNNEQFF. CDR3 coding DNA: TGTGCCAGTAGTATACGGGAGCCTGGGAACAATGAGCAGTTCTTC.

Sample share makes this clone medium-sized (0.01 to 0.1%). This chain links TRBV18 with TRBJ2-3; D is perhaps TRBD1 or TRBD2 (5 bases each). The V end was cut by 3 bases, the J end by 4 bases, with 14 bases between. The CDR3 runs 15 residues. Germline loops: CDR1 KGHSH, CDR2 LQKENI. CDR3 in amino acids: CASSPLSGSADTQYF. Written as DNA, the CDR3 is TGTGCCAGCTCACCTCTTTCAGGGAGTGCAGATACGCAGTATTTT.

The V gene is TRBV28, the J gene TRBJ2-5; TRBD2 matches 8 bases. CDR1 MDHEN and CDR2 SYDVKM come from the germline V gene. The CDR3 totals 15 residues. The junction had 8 bases not matched to a gene; V was cut back by 3 bases and J by 5 bases. The CDR3 region has the DNA TGTGCCAGCAGTTTGGTCGGGGGGGGCAGGGAGACCCAGTACTTC. This sequence encodes CASSLVGGGRETQYF.

On this clone itself: Relative to the germline gene, one junction end is altered; a read error may explain this. The rearrangement joins TRBV5-3 to TRBJ2-5, with 10 bases lining up with TRBD2. TRBV5-3 is annotated as an ORF whose role is uncertain. The CDR3 totals 14 residues. CDR3 region: CASSSSGSGETQYF. In nucleotides, the CDR3 is TGTGCCAGCAGCTCTAGCGGGAGTGGGGAGACCCAGTACTTC.

V is TRBV5-6 and J is TRBJ2-7; a weak D match, TRBD2 (6 bases). CDR1 is SGHDT, CDR2 YYEEEE, per germline. The CDR3 spans 14 residues. The V end lost 4 bases, the J end lost 4 bases, and 15 bases lay between the germline ends. The CDR3 loop reads CASSRGSGKYEQYF. The CDR3 DNA sequence: TGTGCCAGCAGCCGGGGGTCGGGGAAATACGAGCAGTACTTC.

Remarks on this clone: This sequence may be a read error, since a much larger clone differs from it by one base. J is TRBJ2-7 and V is TRBV7-2; perhaps TRBD1 as D (6 bases). V dropped 5 bases and J dropped 2 bases, with 16 bases sitting between them. CDR1 and CDR2 (germline): SGHTA, FQGNSA. This CDR3 has 15 amino acids. The CDR3 protein is CASSAHVGGAYEQYF. Here the CDR3 DNA reads TGTGCCAGCAGCGCCCACGTTGGGGGCGCCTACGAGCAGTACTTC.

This clone showed up just a few times. The rearrangement links TRBV6-5 to TRBJ1-4; D is undetermined. This CDR3 is 13 amino acids long. Trimming took 7 bases from V and 5 from J, leaving 11 bases between them. Germline CDR1 and CDR2: MNHEY and SVGAGI. The CDR3 is CASNGKRNEKLFF. CDR3 nucleotides: TGTGCCAGCAACGGCAAGCGAAATGAAAAACTGTTTTTT.

In its sample, this clone ranks as large. This chain joins TRBV4-3 and TRBJ2-7; perhaps TRBD1 as D (6 bases). V was shortened by 2 bases and J by 0 bases, with 14 bases between the two germline ends. CDR3 length: 16 residues. CDR1 is LGHNA, CDR2 YSLEER, per germline. CDR3 nucleotides: TGCGCCAGCAGCCAAAAGGGGGTTGATAGCTCCTACGAGCAGTACTTC. Protein: CASSQKGVDSSYEQYF.